This TCR beta chain was documented in a study of T-cell reconstitution after alpha-beta-depleted transplantation in children. A TCRbeta library incorporating unique molecular identifiers was prepared. TCRdb analysed the PCR reads with MiXCR anew, one entry per CDR3 protein. The sample lists some 220,000 distinct CDR3 sequences; approximately 10% were seen once. Study-level findings and limits: Roughly two months post-transplant, alpha-beta T cells reportedly originated from several hundred graft clones that had expanded. Diversity of TCRbeta at day 60 was high in some patients, arising from surviving recipient T cells and thymic progenitors.

Germline assignment: CDR1 MDHEN and CDR2 SYDVKM. The CDR3 is 14 residues long. V lost 7 bases and J 1 base, leaving 12 bases between the germline ends. This clonotype has at least ten counts. As yet, its antigen is unknown. Sample: PBMCs, taken before TCRalphabeta/CD19-depleted stem cell transplant. The chain recombines TRBV28 with TRBJ2-3, with D possibly being TRBD1 (5 bases). The sequence was obtained from a child under two years old with acute myeloid leukemia, due to receive a stem cell transplant. The CDR3 reads CASTSLTGTDTQYF. The CDR3, as DNA: TGTGCCAGCACCAGCCTGACAGGCACAGATACGCAGTATTTT.